This entry lists 21 T cell receptor beta chains sequenced from one sample in a study of blood T cell repertoires in COVID-19. The repertoire was sequenced with immunoSEQ multiplex PCR; TCRdb's copy has only in-frame clones and lacks some. This table has a few hundred thousand clones, roughly 86% appearing once. What was sequenced was PBMCs or T cells enriched from blood (not recorded which). The source is a woman aged 30 to 39 who had been exposed to COVID-19.

This rearrangement joins TRBV7-9 to TRBJ2-7, with TRBD1 matching over 7 bases. V lost 5 bases and J lost 1; bases outside the gene matches: 17. Germline V CDR1 and CDR2: SEHNR, FQNEAQ (reference sequence). The length of the CDR3 is 18 residues. CDR3 protein: CASSDRVLGENSSYEQYF. The CDR3 DNA follows: TGTGCCAGCAGCGACAGGGTTCTCGGTGAAAACTCTTCCTACGAGCAGTACTTC. Full variable domain (rest looked up from reference TRBV7-9 and TRBJ2-7): DTGVSQNPRHKITKRGQNVTFRCDPISEHNRLYWYRQTLGQGPEFLTYFQNEAQLEKSRLLSDRFSAERPKGSFSTLEIQRTEQGDSAMYLCASSDRVLGENSSYEQYFGPGTRLTVT.

The V and J genes are TRBV18 and TRBJ2-2, with TRBD1 as a possible D gene (5 bases). This CDR3 is built from 15 residues. Per germline, CDR1 KGHSH and CDR2 LQKENI. Trimming took 3 bases from V and 6 from J, leaving 14 bases between them. CDR3 sequence: CASSPQRGRAGELFF. As DNA, the CDR3 is TGTGCCAGCTCACCTCAAAGGGGCCGGGCCGGGGAGCTGTTTTTT.

V is TRBV27 and J is TRBJ2-3; tentatively, D is TRBD1 (5 bases). Germline V gene data show CDR1 as MNHEY and CDR2 as SMNVEV (reference sequence). V lost 7 bases and J lost 2, with 22 bases in between. The CDR3 loop spans 17 amino acids. The CDR3: CASNRGRMTDITDTQYF. DNA of the CDR3: TGTGCCAGCAACCGAGGCCGGATGACAGACATCACAGATACGCAGTATTTT.

V and J are TRBV30 and TRBJ1-1; 7 nucleotides line up with TRBD1. J was trimmed by 4 bases and V by 0 bases; bases with no gene match: 5. This CDR3 contains 14 residues. CDR1 GTSNPN and CDR2 SVGIG come from the germline V gene (reference sequence). CDR3 sequence reads: CAWSVTGEATEAFF. The CDR3 coding sequence is TGTGCCTGGAGTGTTACAGGGGAGGCCACTGAAGCTTTCTTT. Drawing the rest from reference TRBV30 and TRBJ1-1, the complete variable domain is SQTIHQWPATLVQPVGSPLSLECTVEGTSNPNLYWYRQAAGRGLQLLFYSVGIGQISSEVPQNLSASRPQDRQFILSSKKLLLSDSGFYLCAWSVTGEATEAFFGQGTRLTVV.

V and J are TRBV10-3 and TRBJ1-2; 11 bases are a match to TRBD1. The CDR3 sequence is 18 residues long. J gave up 1 base and V 0 bases, and 7 bases lay outside the gene matches. Germline V CDR1 and CDR2: ENHRY, SYGVKD. The CDR3 DNA is TGTGCCATCAGTGAGTCGAAGGGACAGGGGGTCCTTAACTATGGCTACACCTTC. Protein sequence: CAISESKGQGVLNYGYTF.

This rearrangement joins TRBV20-1 to TRBJ1-5, with a possible D match to TRBD1 (5 bases). Between the trimmed V and J ends, which lost 3 bases and 13 bases, there was a span of 19 bases. The CDR3 length is 13 residues. Germline values: CDR1 DFQATT, CDR2 SNEGSKA (reference sequence). The CDR3 loop is CSASILGQGRQHF. CDR3 nucleotide sequence: TGCAGTGCTAGTATTTTGGGGCAGGGTAGGCAGCATTTT.

V is TRBV5-1 and J is TRBJ1-1; 11 nucleotides agree with TRBD1. The CDR3 has 16 residues. CDR1 SGHRS and CDR2 YFSETQ come from the germline V gene. J lost 0 bases, V lost 4 bases, and 5 bases had no gene match. The CDR3 is CASSPGQGALNTEAFF. The CDR3 DNA reads as TGCGCCAGCAGCCCTGGACAGGGGGCTTTGAACACTGAAGCTTTCTTT. The full variable domain, completed using reference TRBV5-1 and TRBJ1-1, is KAGVTQTPRYLIKTRGQQVTLSCSPISGHRSVSWYQQTPGQGLQFLFEYFSETQRNKGNFPGRFSGRQFSNSRSEMNVSTLELGDSALYLCASSPGQGALNTEAFFGQGTRLTVV.

This chain connects TRBV10-3 to TRBJ2-7; 7 nucleotides agree with TRBD1. Germline V gene sequence: CDR1 ENHRY, CDR2 SYGVKD. The CDR3 consists of 15 residues. The junction had 8 bases not matched to a gene; V was cut back by 6 bases and J by 0 bases. The CDR3 DNA reads as TGTGCCATCAGAGCCGGGACAGAGAGCTCCTACGAGCAGTACTTC. This sequence encodes CAIRAGTESSYEQYF.

This clone was recorded once. The chain carries TRBV5-1 and TRBJ2-7; TRBD1 might be the D (5 bases). The CDR3 spans 13 residues. In germline, CDR1 is SGHRS, CDR2 YFSETQ. Trimming removed 4 bases from V and 2 bases from J, with 10 bases in between. CDR3 region: CASSPDTTYEQYF. The CDR3 region has the DNA TGCGCCAGCAGCCCGGACACCACCTACGAGCAGTACTTC.

This clone is a singleton in its sample. The rearrangement joins TRBV18 to TRBJ2-7, with D possibly being TRBD1 (5 bases). This CDR3 contains 15 residues. The ends were cut back, 4 bases at V and 5 bases at J, with 18 bases in the middle. The germline V gene has CDR1 KGHSH and CDR2 LQKENI. CDR3 in amino acids: CASSRGSASNNEQYF. In DNA form, the CDR3 reads TGTGCCAGCTCACGGGGCTCGGCTAGTAACAACGAGCAGTACTTC.

The chain carries TRBV5-4 and TRBJ2-3; 11 bases map to TRBD2. This CDR3 region has 16 residues. The V and J ends lost 4 bases and 5 bases, in that order; junction bases with no gene match: 9. Germline CDR1 is SGHNT and CDR2 is YYREEE (reference sequence). The CDR3 DNA follows: TGTGCCAGCAGCCTCGACGGGACTAGCGGAGGAGATACGCAGTATTTT. Residues: CASSLDGTSGGDTQYF.

This chain joins TRBV6-4 and TRBJ1-5; no firm D call. The V gene lost 6 bases and the J gene lost 0 bases, with 12 bases spanning the gap. Germline CDR1 reads MRHNA; CDR2 reads SNTAGT. This CDR3 has 15 residues. The CDR3 DNA follows: TGTGCCAGCAGGGCCGCTCCAAATAGCAATCAGCCCCAGCATTTT. It is translated as CASRAAPNSNQPQHF.

The V gene is TRBV30, the J gene TRBJ1-5, with D possibly TRBD1 on 6 matching bases. The CDR3 spans 14 residues. The germline V gene encodes CDR1 GTSNPN and CDR2 SVGIG (reference sequence). Between the trimmed V and J ends, which lost 2 bases and 5 bases, there was a span of 13 bases. The CDR3 DNA is TGTGCCTGGAGTCTGGGACACCCTGATCAGCCCCAGCATTTT. Amino acid sequence: CAWSLGHPDQPQHF.

V usage is TRBV19 and J usage is TRBJ1-3; the match to TRBD1 covers 7 bases. The CDR3 length is 14 residues. V shed 4 bases, J shed 0 bases, and the junction held 0 bases outside the gene matches. Germline V gene lookup returns CDR1 LNHDA and CDR2 SQIVND (reference sequence). The CDR3 loop is CASSTGGSGNTIYF. The CDR3 region has the DNA TGTGCCAGTAGTACAGGGGGCTCTGGAAACACCATATATTTT.

The rearrangement uses TRBV6-6 and TRBJ1-1; 7 bases are shared with TRBD1. There are 15 residues in the CDR3. Per the germline V gene, CDR1 is MNHNY and CDR2 is SVGAGI (reference sequence). The J segment lost 5 bases and the V segment lost 2 bases, leaving 8 bases of the junction unmatched. The CDR3 DNA follows: TGTGCCAGCAGTTACAGCGCAGGGGGTAGGACTGAAGCTTTCTTT. Translated, it gives CASSYSAGGRTEAFF.

J is TRBJ1-1 and V is TRBV2, with TRBD1 matching 9 bases. V trimming: 6 bases; J trimming: 3 bases; junction bases outside the gene matches: 5. The CDR3 length is 14 residues. Germline V gene lookup returns CDR1 SNHLY and CDR2 FYNNEI. CDR3 nucleotide sequence: TGTGCCAGCAGGGGACAGGGAGCGGACACTGAAGCTTTCTTT. Residues: CASRGQGADTEAFF. Drawing the rest from reference TRBV2 and TRBJ1-1, the complete variable domain is EPEVTQTPSHQVTQMGQEVILRCVPISNHLYFYWYRQILGQKVEFLVSFYNNEISEKSEIFDDQFSVERPDGSNFTLKIRSTKLEDSAMYFCASRGQGADTEAFFGQGTRLTVV.

This clone appeared a single time. The chain carries TRBV10-3 and TRBJ1-1, with 8 positions matching TRBD1. Losses at the gene ends were 6 bases for V and 4 bases for J; bases not matched to a gene: 13. The germline gives CDR1 ENHRY, CDR2 SYGVKD. This CDR3 comprises 16 residues. CDR3 nucleotides: TGTGCCATCAGCGGAGACAGGGGCCTACGGGGCACTGAAGCTTTCTTT. Its protein product is CAISGDRGLRGTEAFF.

This chain uses TRBV3-1 (or the pseudogene TRBV3-2) with TRBJ2-7, with D possibly matching TRBD1 (6 bases). CDR3 length: 12 amino acids. Germline CDR1 reads LGHDT; CDR2 reads YNNKEL (reference sequence). V lost 8 bases to trimming and J lost 2 bases, with 10 bases between them. CDR3 in amino acids: CASRDRTYEQYF. The CDR3 DNA reads as TGTGCCAGCCGAGACAGGACCTACGAGCAGTACTTC.

CDR3 coding DNA: TGTGCCAGCAGCGTAGGGGACAGTGAAGCTTTCTTT. This translates into CASSVGDSEAFF. The chain joins TRBV9 to TRBJ1-1; 7 bases agree with TRBD1. Germline CDR1 reads SGDLS; CDR2 reads YYNGEE. Trimming cost V 0 bases and J 7 bases; bases outside gene matches: 0. This CDR3 contains 12 residues.

The rearrangement links TRBV6-5 to TRBJ2-2; 11 bases fit TRBD2. The CDR3 consists of 14 residues. The junction had 5 bases not matched to a gene; V was cut back by 8 bases and J by 6 bases. Germline CDR1 reads MNHEY; CDR2 reads SVGAGI. For the CDR3, the DNA is TGTGCCAGCGGACCGGGACTAGCGGCCGGGGAGCTGTTTTTT. Its translation is CASGPGLAAGELFF.

The chain uses TRBV15 and TRBJ2-1; no reliable D call. Trimming took off 3 bases at V and 7 bases at J, with 19 bases between the two ends. CDR1 is LNHNV, CDR2 YYDKDF, per germline (reference sequence). CDR3 length equals 16 residues. The CDR3 DNA is TGTGCCACCAGCAGTCCGACCACTCTTCAGGCGAATGAGCAGTTCTTC. Its translation is CATSSPTTLQANEQFF. The complete variable domain, with remaining parts taken from reference TRBV15 and TRBJ2-1, reads DAMVIQNPRYQVTQFGKPVTLSCSQTLNHNVMYWYQQKSSQAPKLLFHYYDKDFNNEADTPDNFQSRRPNTSFCFLDIRSPGLGDTAMYLCATSSPTTLQANEQFFGPGTRLTVL.